Shown below are 5 T cell receptor beta chains from a single sample sequenced in a study of blood T cell repertoires in COVID-19. The protocol was immunoSEQ multiplex PCR, while the TCRdb copy is restricted to in-frame clones and leaves out a portion. The table lists about 39,000 clones, 70% to 90% of them singletons. The specimen sequenced was peripheral blood. These receptors were obtained from a man in his 70s with acute or convalescent COVID-19.

The chain recombines TRBV7-3 with TRBJ1-5, with no clear D. Between the trimmed V and J ends, which lost 5 bases and 4 bases, there was a span of 15 bases. Germline assignment: CDR1 SGHTA and CDR2 FQGTGA. The CDR3 has 15 amino acids. CDR3 coding DNA: TGTGCCAGCAGCATCTACGGCGACAAAAATCAGCCCCAGCATTTT. Amino acids: CASSIYGDKNQPQHF.

This chain connects TRBV12-5 to TRBJ1-4; 8 bases are a match to TRBD1. The germline gives CDR1 LGHNT, CDR2 FRNRAP. V gave up 7 bases and J gave up 5 bases; unmatched junction bases: 9. The CDR3 extends over 15 amino acids. The CDR3 here is CASEGTGSPNEKLFF. The DNA for the CDR3 is TGTGCTAGTGAGGGGACAGGATCACCAAATGAAAAACTGTTTTTT. The entire variable domain, with the rest obtained from reference TRBV12-5 and TRBJ1-4, is as follows: DARVTQTPRHKVTEMGQEVTMRCQPILGHNTVFWYRQTMMQGLELLAYFRNRAPLDDSGMPKDRFSAEMPDATLATLKIQPSEPRDSAVYFCASEGTGSPNEKLFFGSGTQLSVL.

The gene calls are TRBV5-1 and TRBJ2-7; a weak D match, TRBD1 (5 bases). Germline-derived CDR1 and CDR2 are SGHRS and YFSETQ. CDR3 length: 13 residues. Deletions cut 5 bases from V and 1 base from J, with 10 bases between. CDR3 nucleotides: TGCGCCAGCAGTACAGGTACTTCCTACGAGCAGTACTTC. Protein: CASSTGTSYEQYF. The full variable domain, completed using reference TRBV5-1 and TRBJ2-7, is KAGVTQTPRYLIKTRGQQVTLSCSPISGHRSVSWYQQTPGQGLQFLFEYFSETQRNKGNFPGRFSGRQFSNSRSEMNVSTLELGDSALYLCASSTGTSYEQYFGPGTRLTVT.

The chain carries TRBV30 and TRBJ2-3, with TRBD2 matching 9 bases. The V gene's germline CDR1 is GTSNPN and CDR2 SVGIG (reference sequence). V shed 4 bases, J shed 5 bases, and the junction held 1 base outside the gene matches. The CDR3 is 12 amino acids. Written as DNA, the CDR3 is TGTGCCTGGACAGCGGGAGGAGATACGCAGTATTTT. This codes for CAWTAGGDTQYF.

The rearrangement joins TRBV2 to TRBJ2-2; D is perhaps TRBD2 (6 bases). The germline gives CDR1 SNHLY, CDR2 FYNNEI. The CDR3 covers 16 residues. V was shortened by 6 bases and J by 5 bases, with 19 bases between the two germline ends. The CDR3 bases are TGTGCCAGCAGGGGGAGGAGCAGCCCGCTAACCGGGGAGCTGTTTTTT. Translation gives CASRGRSSPLTGELFF.